This TCR beta chain was recovered during a study of neurological immune-mediated disorders. Study-wide results and caveats: Clinical and MRI features did not associate with the cluster found in multiple sclerosis patients.

V was pared by 7 bases and J by 2 bases, with 18 bases between. CDR1 and CDR2 from the germline V gene are MDHEN and SYDVKM. The CDR3 is 15 residues long. This clonotype was recorded at least ten times. Its antigen is not identified. TCRdb reanalysed the 5' RACE reads using MiXCR and keeps one entry per CDR3 protein. This table holds around 94,000 distinct CDR3 sequences, roughly 4% found once. The chain links TRBV28 to TRBJ2-7; weak D call: TRBD2 (6 bases). The clonotype originates from a woman between 18 and 29 years old with multiple sclerosis. The specimen was PBMCs. CDR3 protein: CASKAGPSVPYEQYF. DNA for the CDR3: TGTGCCAGCAAGGCGGGGCCTAGCGTCCCCTACGAGCAGTACTTC.